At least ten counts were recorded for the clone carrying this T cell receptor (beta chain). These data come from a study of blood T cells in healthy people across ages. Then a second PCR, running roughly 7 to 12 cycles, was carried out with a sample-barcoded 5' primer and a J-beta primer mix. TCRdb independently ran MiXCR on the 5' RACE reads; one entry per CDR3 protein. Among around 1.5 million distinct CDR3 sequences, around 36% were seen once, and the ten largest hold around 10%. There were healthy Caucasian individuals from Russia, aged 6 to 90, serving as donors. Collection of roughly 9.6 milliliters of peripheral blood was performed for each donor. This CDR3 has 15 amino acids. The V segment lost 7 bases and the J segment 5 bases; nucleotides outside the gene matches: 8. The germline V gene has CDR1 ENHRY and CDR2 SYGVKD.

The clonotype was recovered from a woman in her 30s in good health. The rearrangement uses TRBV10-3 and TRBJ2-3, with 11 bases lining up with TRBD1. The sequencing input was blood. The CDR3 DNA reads TGTGCCATCACCCCGGGACAGGGGGAATTAGATACGCAGTATTTT. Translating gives CAITPGQGELDTQYF.